Below, 25 T cell receptor beta chains from the same sample are listed, as sequenced in a study of CD8 T cells in Susac syndrome (dated by TCRdb to the late 2010s). Libraries were made using the immunoSEQ multiplex PCR assay. RNA was extracted using the RNeasy kit, and about 0.5 to 1 ug of the RNA was reverse transcribed with random hexamers. TCRdb ran its own pipeline on the public reads, namely fastp trimming at Q25 and MiXCR clone calling, and kept in-frame beta chains. A single entry per CDR3 protein holds the most common genes and DNA from its merged rows. This sample comprises about 290,000 distinct CDR3 sequences, 65% to 90% of them detected only once. Approximately 0.2% of the sample lies in the top ten. The sample consisted of CD8+ T cells from PBMCs. The receptor source for this set is a human donor with multiple sclerosis.

In its sample, this clonotype was seen a few times. CDR3 DNA: TGTGCCAGCAGCGCTACCGGACAGGGCAATCAGCCCCAGCATTTT. Its translation is CASSATGQGNQPQHF. The chain uses TRBV7-9 and TRBJ1-5; 7 bases line up with TRBD1. The CDR3 runs 15 residues. Germline assignment: CDR1 SEHNR and CDR2 FQNEAQ (reference sequence). The J segment lost 2 bases and the V segment lost 5 bases, leaving 6 bases of the junction unmatched.

This clonotype occurred a few times. This chain connects TRBV7-2 to TRBJ1-1; D is undetermined. This CDR3 has 15 residues. The germline V gene encodes CDR1 SGHTA and CDR2 FQGNSA. Trimming removed 5 bases from V and 1 base from J, with 14 bases in between. CDR3 bases: TGTGCCAGCAGCCTCACCGGGATCTCGAACACTGAAGCTTTCTTT. Amino acids: CASSLTGISNTEAFF.

The rearrangement links TRBV30 to TRBJ2-1; maybe TRBD2 (5 bases). There are 13 residues in the CDR3. Per germline, CDR1 GTSNPN and CDR2 SVGIG (reference sequence). V was clipped by 4 bases and J by 5 bases, with 12 bases between them. The CDR3 region is CAWKADGDNEQFF. CDR3 DNA: TGTGCCTGGAAAGCGGATGGGGACAATGAGCAGTTCTTC.

The chain is built from TRBV4-3 and TRBJ2-1; D uncertain. Deletions cut 2 bases from V and 7 bases from J, with 30 bases between. The CDR3 covers 20 residues. Germline values: CDR1 LGHNA, CDR2 YSLEER. The CDR3 DNA is TGCGCCAGCAGCCAACTTGAGGTTTGGCAGGACCGTTTGGGTCGGAATGAGCAGTTCTTC. Its protein product is CASSQLEVWQDRLGRNEQFF.

The chain uses TRBV28 and TRBJ2-3; TRBD1 is a possible D gene (6 bases). Germline V gene sequence: CDR1 MDHEN, CDR2 SYDVKM. With 4 bases removed from V and 5 bases from J, the gap between germline ends came to 16 bases. This CDR3 region has 15 residues. The CDR3 nucleotides are TGTGCCAGCAGTTCAGAGGGGGACCTAAAAGATACGCAGTATTTT. Translating it yields CASSSEGDLKDTQYF.

The V gene is TRBV28, the J gene TRBJ2-4; 7 bases agree with TRBD1. The CDR3 has 14 amino acids. V was pared by 5 bases and J by 9 bases, with 10 bases of the junction left unmatched. CDR1 is MDHEN, CDR2 SYDVKM, per germline. The CDR3 spells CASSNDRAKAIQYF. CDR3 nucleotides: TGTGCCAGCAGTAATGACAGGGCCAAGGCCATTCAGTACTTC.

The J gene is TRBJ2-3, the V gene TRBV6-2 or TRBV6-3, with a possible D match to TRBD2 (6 bases). V was clipped by 2 bases and J by 2 bases, with 17 bases between them. The CDR3 is 17 amino acids. The germline V gene has CDR1 MNHEY and CDR2 SVGEGT. CDR3 DNA: TGTGCCAGCAGTTACCCTGCGACTAGACCTTTCACAGATACGCAGTATTTT. It translates to CASSYPATRPFTDTQYF.

The chain joins TRBV12-3 or TRBV12-4 to TRBJ2-1; maybe TRBD1 (6 bases). Between the trimmed V and J ends, which lost 6 bases and 8 bases, there was a span of 17 bases. The CDR3 is made up of 14 amino acids. CDR3: CASRPGHPIDEQFF. For the CDR3, the DNA is TGTGCCAGCAGGCCGGGACATCCCATAGATGAGCAGTTCTTC.

The V and J genes are TRBV6-2 or TRBV6-3 and TRBJ2-5; D is ambiguous. Germline lookup yields CDR1 MNHEY and CDR2 SVGEGT. The CDR3 is 12 amino acids. The V end lost 2 bases, the J end lost 5 bases, and 6 bases lay between the germline ends. The DNA of the CDR3 is TGTGCCAGCAGTTACCCCTCGGAGACCCAGTACTTC. Encoded protein: CASSYPSETQYF.

This rearrangement joins TRBV5-6 to TRBJ2-1, with TRBD1 as a possible D gene (6 bases). Trimming pared 2 bases from V and 9 bases from J, leaving 12 bases between. Germline CDR1 and CDR2: SGHDT and YYEEEE. The length of the CDR3 is 13 residues. CDR3 in amino acids: CASSFGQQGEQFF. The CDR3 nucleotides are TGTGCCAGCAGCTTCGGACAGCAAGGTGAGCAGTTCTTC.

This clonotype appeared a single time. V and J are TRBV7-8 and TRBJ2-7; TRBD2 matches at 11 bases. The CDR3 totals 18 residues. Germline CDR1 is SGHVS and CDR2 is FQNEAQ. V gave up 5 bases and J gave up 2 bases; unmatched junction bases: 14. The CDR3 DNA follows: TGTGCCAGCAGCCACTCTCGGGCGGTGACTAGCGGGACCTACGAGCAGTACTTC. This sequence encodes CASSHSRAVTSGTYEQYF.

This chain links TRBV3-1 with TRBJ1-1, with no clear D. Germline CDR1 and CDR2: LGHDT and YNNKEL (reference sequence). V lost 2 bases and J lost 1, with 14 bases in between. CDR3 size: 16 residues. The CDR3 spells CASSQPPWESNTEAFF. The DNA for the CDR3 is TGTGCCAGCAGCCAACCACCCTGGGAGTCGAACACTGAAGCTTTCTTT.

The chain combines TRBV11-2 with TRBJ2-3; D gene ambiguous. The CDR3 spans 17 residues. The germline gives CDR1 SGHAT, CDR2 FQNNGV. Between the trimmed V and J ends, which lost 1 base and 0 bases, there was a span of 14 bases. The chain's CDR3 is CASSLGLGLVSTDTQYF. CDR3 in DNA: TGTGCCAGCAGCTTAGGACTCGGGCTGGTGAGCACAGATACGCAGTATTTT.

The rearrangement links TRBV28 to TRBJ1-2, with TRBD1 matching 8 bases. V lost 3 bases to trimming and J lost 6 bases; unmatched junction nucleotides: 3. Germline values: CDR1 MDHEN, CDR2 SYDVKM. This CDR3 comprises 13 residues. The chain's CDR3 is CASSLWTGNGYTF. CDR3 coding DNA: TGTGCCAGCAGTTTGTGGACAGGGAATGGCTACACCTTC.

This chain links TRBV19 with TRBJ2-1; no clear D gene. Trimming pared 5 bases from V and 5 bases from J, leaving 10 bases between. The CDR3 length is 13 residues. Looked up from germline, CDR1 is LNHDA and CDR2 is SQIVND (reference sequence). For the CDR3, the DNA is TGTGCCAGTAGTTCCCGGAACGACAATGAGCAGTTCTTC. Protein product: CASSSRNDNEQFF.

The genes are TRBV21-1 and TRBJ2-7; TRBD2 reflects the table's D call only, with no check against the DNA. TRBV21-1 represents a pseudogene. CDR3 length equals 16 residues. The CDR3 sequence is CASSTGLAGGSREQYF. CDR3 DNA: TGTGCCAGCAGCACCGGACTAGCGGGAGGATCCCGCGAGCAGTACTTC.

The chain combines TRBV12-3 or TRBV12-4 with TRBJ2-3; possibly TRBD2 for D (6 bases). This CDR3 is built from 14 residues. The V gene lost 3 bases and the J gene lost 2 bases, with 9 bases spanning the gap. CDR3 nucleotide sequence: TGTGCCAGCAGTTTGGAGGGGATCACAGATACGCAGTATTTT. Its protein is CASSLEGITDTQYF.

The CDR3 DNA reads TGCGCCAGCAGCTCGGGACAGGGACTGACCTACGAGCAGTACTTC. Protein product: CASSSGQGLTYEQYF. This chain uses TRBV5-1 with TRBJ2-7; TRBD1 aligns across 9 bases. The CDR3 totals 15 residues. The junction had 6 bases not matched to a gene; V was cut back by 3 bases and J by 2 bases. CDR1 is SGHRS and CDR2 is YFSETQ in the germline V gene.

The V and J genes are TRBV7-6 and TRBJ2-3; D may be TRBD2 (5 bases). The CDR3 is 12 residues long. Germline CDR1 is SGHVS and CDR2 is FNYEAQ. Trimming shortened V by 5 bases and J by 6 bases, and 9 bases separated the two germline ends. CDR3 bases: TGTGCCAGCAGCCCCGGGATCGATACGCAGTATTTT. It is translated as CASSPGIDTQYF.

This clonotype was seen once. V usage is TRBV6-6 and J usage is TRBJ1-5, with D tentatively TRBD1 (6 bases). Germline-derived CDR1 and CDR2 are MNHNY and SVGAGI (reference sequence). The CDR3 totals 14 residues. The V end was cut by 4 bases, the J end by 5 bases, with 12 bases between. The CDR3 protein is CASSWEGGDQPQHF. Written as DNA, the CDR3 is TGTGCCAGCAGTTGGGAGGGGGGGGATCAGCCCCAGCATTTT.

The chain combines TRBV6-2 or TRBV6-3 with TRBJ2-3; D may be TRBD2 (6 bases). Germline V gene data show CDR1 as MNHEY and CDR2 as SVGEGT. This CDR3 is built from 17 residues. Trimming took 5 bases from V and 6 from J, leaving 24 bases between them. The CDR3 reads CASSPLERVLGADTQYF. The CDR3 coding sequence is TGTGCCAGCAGTCCTCTCGAGCGGGTCTTAGGGGCGGATACGCAGTATTTT.

This clonotype was observed a few times. This CDR3 reads CASSYSNPDWPTGYTF. CDR3 bases: TGTGCCAGCAGTTACTCGAATCCGGATTGGCCTACTGGCTACACCTTC. V gene TRBV6-5 combines with J gene TRBJ1-2, with no clear D. Deletions cut 0 bases from V and 7 bases from J, with 18 bases between. Germline V gives CDR1 MNHEY, CDR2 SVGAGI. The CDR3 spans 16 residues.

The chain carries TRBV7-8 and TRBJ2-7; 11 bases map to TRBD2. V lost 5 bases and J lost 0; bases outside the gene matches: 9. There are 17 residues in the CDR3. Germline V gives CDR1 SGHVS, CDR2 FQNEAQ. CDR3: CASSAPGLAESSYEQYF. DNA of the CDR3: TGTGCCAGCAGCGCTCCGGGACTAGCGGAAAGCTCCTACGAGCAGTACTTC.

This chain's CDR3 is CASSPSGGAYNEQFF. CDR3 nucleotide sequence: TGTGCCAGCAGTCCCTCAGGGGGTGCCTACAATGAGCAGTTCTTC. The chain employs TRBV28 and TRBJ2-1; 7 nucleotides align to TRBD1. Trimming cost V 5 bases and J 2 bases; bases outside gene matches: 6. Germline loops: CDR1 MDHEN, CDR2 SYDVKM. This CDR3 comprises 15 residues.

This chain links TRBV28 with TRBJ1-3, with D perhaps matching TRBD1 (5 bases). This CDR3 comprises 18 residues. Germline CDR1 reads MDHEN; CDR2 reads SYDVKM. Trimming cost V 0 bases and J 3 bases, with 18 bases left between them. CDR3 nucleotide sequence: TGTGCCAGCAGTTTATGGGACATTCCCAGGCGACATGGAAACACCATATATTTT. Its translation: CASSLWDIPRRHGNTIYF. Together with reference TRBV28 and TRBJ1-3, the CDR3 gives the full variable domain: DVKVTQSSRYLVKRTGEKVFLECVQDMDHENMFWYRQDPGLGLRLIYFSYDVKMKEKGDIPEGYSVSREKKERFSLILESASTNQTSMYLCASSLWDIPRRHGNTIYFGEGSWLTVV.